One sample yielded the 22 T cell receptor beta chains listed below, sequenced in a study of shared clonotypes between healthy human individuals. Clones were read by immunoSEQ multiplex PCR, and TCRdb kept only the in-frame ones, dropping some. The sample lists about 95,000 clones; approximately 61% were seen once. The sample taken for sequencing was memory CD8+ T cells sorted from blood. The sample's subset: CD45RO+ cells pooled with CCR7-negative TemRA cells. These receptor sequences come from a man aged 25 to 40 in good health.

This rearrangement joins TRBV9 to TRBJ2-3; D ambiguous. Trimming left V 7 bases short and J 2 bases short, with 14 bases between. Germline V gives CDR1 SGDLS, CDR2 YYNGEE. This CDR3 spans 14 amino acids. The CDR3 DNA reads TGTGCCAGCGCCCCCGGAAAGGTCACAGATACGCAGTATTTT. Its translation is CASAPGKVTDTQYF.

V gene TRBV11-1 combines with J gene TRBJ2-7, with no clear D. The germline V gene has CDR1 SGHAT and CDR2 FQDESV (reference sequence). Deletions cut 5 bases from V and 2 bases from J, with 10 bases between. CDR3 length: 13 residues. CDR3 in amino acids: CASSIGPTYEQYF. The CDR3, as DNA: TGTGCCAGCAGCATCGGGCCGACCTACGAGCAGTACTTC.

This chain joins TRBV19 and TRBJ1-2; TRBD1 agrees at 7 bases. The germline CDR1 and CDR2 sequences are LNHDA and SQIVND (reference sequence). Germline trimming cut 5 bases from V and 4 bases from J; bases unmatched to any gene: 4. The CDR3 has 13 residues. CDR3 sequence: CASSGTGAYGYTF. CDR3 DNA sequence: TGTGCCAGTAGTGGCACAGGGGCCTATGGCTACACCTTC.

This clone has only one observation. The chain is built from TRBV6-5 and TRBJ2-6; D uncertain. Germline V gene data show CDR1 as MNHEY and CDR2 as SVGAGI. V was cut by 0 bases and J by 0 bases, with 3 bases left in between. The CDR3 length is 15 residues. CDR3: CASSYSLSGANVLTF. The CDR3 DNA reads TGTGCCAGCAGTTACTCACTCTCTGGGGCCAACGTCCTGACTTTC.

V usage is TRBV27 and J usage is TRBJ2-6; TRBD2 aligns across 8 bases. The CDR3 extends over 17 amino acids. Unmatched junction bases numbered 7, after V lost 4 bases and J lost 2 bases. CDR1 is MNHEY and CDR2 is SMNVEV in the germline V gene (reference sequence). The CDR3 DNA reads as TGTGCCAGCAGTTCTAAGACTAGCGAGGCTGGGGCCAACGTCCTGACTTTC. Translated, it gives CASSSKTSEAGANVLTF.

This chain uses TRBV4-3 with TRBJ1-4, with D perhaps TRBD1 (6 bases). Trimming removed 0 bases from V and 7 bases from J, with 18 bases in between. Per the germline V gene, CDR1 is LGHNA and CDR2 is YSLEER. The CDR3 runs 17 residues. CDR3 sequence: CASSQETGRGPSEKLFF. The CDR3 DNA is TGCGCCAGCAGCCAAGAGACCGGCAGGGGTCCGAGTGAAAAACTGTTTTTT.

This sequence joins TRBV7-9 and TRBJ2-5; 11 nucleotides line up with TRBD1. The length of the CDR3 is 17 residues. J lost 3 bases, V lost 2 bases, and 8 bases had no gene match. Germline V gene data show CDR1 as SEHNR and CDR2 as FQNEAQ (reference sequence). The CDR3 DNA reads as TGTGCCAGCAGCTTAAGAGGGACAGGGGGAGAAGAAGAGACCCAGTACTTC. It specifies CASSLRGTGGEEETQYF. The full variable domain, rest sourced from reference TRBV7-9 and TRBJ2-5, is DTGVSQNPRHKITKRGQNVTFRCDPISEHNRLYWYRQTLGQGPEFLTYFQNEAQLEKSRLLSDRFSAERPKGSFSTLEIQRTEQGDSAMYLCASSLRGTGGEEETQYFGPGTRLLVL.

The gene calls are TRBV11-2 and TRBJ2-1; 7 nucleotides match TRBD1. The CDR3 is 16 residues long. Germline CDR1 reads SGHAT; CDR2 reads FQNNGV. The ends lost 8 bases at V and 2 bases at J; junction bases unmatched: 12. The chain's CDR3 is CASRPTGTAPYNEQFF. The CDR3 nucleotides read TGTGCCAGCCGACCGACCGGGACAGCCCCCTACAATGAGCAGTTCTTC.

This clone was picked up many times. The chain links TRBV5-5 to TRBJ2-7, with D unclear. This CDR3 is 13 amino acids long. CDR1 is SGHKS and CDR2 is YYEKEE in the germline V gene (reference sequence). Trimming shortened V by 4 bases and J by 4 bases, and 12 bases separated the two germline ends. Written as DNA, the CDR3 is TGTGCCAGCAGCCGATCTTGGGGATACGAGCAGTACTTC. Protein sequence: CASSRSWGYEQYF. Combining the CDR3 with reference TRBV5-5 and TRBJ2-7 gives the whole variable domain DAGVTQSPTHLIKTRGQQVTLRCSPISGHKSVSWYQQVLGQGPQFIFQYYEKEERGRGNFPDRFSARQFPNYSSELNVNALLLGDSALYLCASSRSWGYEQYFGPGTRLTVT.

The CDR3 sequence is CASSLERERLTDTQYF. CDR3 bases: TGTGCCAGCAGTTTAGAGCGGGAGCGGCTCACAGATACGCAGTATTTT. The chain employs TRBV27 and TRBJ2-3, with 8 bases that match TRBD2. Unmatched junction bases numbered 6, after V lost 2 bases and J lost 2 bases. Germline V CDR1 and CDR2: MNHEY, SMNVEV (reference sequence). The CDR3 loop spans 16 amino acids.

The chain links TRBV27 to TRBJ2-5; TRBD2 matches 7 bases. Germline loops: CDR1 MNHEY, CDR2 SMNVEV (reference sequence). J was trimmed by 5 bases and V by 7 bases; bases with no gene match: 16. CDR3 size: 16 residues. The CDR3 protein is CASTSSGKRTRETQYF. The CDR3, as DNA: TGTGCCAGCACCTCAAGCGGGAAGAGGACTCGCGAGACCCAGTACTTC.

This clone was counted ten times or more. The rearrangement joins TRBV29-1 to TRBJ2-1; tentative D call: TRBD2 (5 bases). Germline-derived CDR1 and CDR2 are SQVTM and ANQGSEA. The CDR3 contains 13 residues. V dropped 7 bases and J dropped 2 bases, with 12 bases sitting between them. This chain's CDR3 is CSARTFTYNEQFF. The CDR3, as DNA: TGCAGCGCCAGGACTTTCACCTACAATGAGCAGTTCTTC.

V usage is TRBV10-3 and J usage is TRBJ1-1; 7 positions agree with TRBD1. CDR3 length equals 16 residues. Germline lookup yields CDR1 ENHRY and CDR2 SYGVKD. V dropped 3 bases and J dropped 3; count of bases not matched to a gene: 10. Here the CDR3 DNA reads TGTGCCATCAGTGACCAAGACAGGGTGCTCGACACTGAAGCTTTCTTT. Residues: CAISDQDRVLDTEAFF.

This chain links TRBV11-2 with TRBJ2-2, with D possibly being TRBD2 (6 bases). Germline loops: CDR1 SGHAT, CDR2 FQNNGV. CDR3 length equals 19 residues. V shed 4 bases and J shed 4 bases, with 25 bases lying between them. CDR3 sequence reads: CASSSHYSRERTSTGELFF. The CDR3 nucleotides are TGTGCCAGCAGCTCCCATTATTCTCGGGAGAGGACCTCCACCGGGGAGCTGTTTTTT.

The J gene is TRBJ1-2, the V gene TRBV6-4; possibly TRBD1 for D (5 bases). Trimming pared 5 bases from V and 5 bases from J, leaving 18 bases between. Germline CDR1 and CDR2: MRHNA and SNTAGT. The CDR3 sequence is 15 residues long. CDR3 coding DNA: TGTGCCAGCAGTCCTACGGCCGGGGCGGGGTATGGCTACACCTTC. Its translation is CASSPTAGAGYGYTF.

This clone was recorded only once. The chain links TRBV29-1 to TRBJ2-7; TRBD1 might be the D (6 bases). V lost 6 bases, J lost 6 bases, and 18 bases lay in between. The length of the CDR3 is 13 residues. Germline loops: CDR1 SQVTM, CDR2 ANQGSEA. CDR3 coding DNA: TGCAGCGTGACCGACGACAGGACCGGCGAGCAGTACTTC. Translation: CSVTDDRTGEQYF.

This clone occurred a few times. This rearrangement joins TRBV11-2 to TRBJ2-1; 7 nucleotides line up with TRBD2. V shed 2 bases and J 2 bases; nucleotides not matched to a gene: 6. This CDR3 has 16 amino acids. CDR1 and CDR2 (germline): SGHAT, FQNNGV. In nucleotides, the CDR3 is TGTGCCAGCAGCTTATCGGGAGGAGCTACCTACAATGAGCAGTTCTTC. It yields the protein CASSLSGGATYNEQFF.

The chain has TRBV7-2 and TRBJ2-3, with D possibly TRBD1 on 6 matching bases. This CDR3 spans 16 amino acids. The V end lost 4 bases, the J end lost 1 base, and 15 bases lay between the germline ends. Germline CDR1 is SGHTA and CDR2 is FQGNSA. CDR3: CASSSLAGVGTDTQYF. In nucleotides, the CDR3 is TGTGCCAGCAGCTCCCTCGCAGGGGTCGGCACAGATACGCAGTATTTT.

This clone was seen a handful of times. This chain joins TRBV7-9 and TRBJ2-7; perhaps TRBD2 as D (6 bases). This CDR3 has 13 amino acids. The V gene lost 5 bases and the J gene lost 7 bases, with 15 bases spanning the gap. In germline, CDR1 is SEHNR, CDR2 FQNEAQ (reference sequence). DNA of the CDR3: TGTGCCAGCAGCCGCAGCGGTCGGGGGGAGCAGTACTTC. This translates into CASSRSGRGEQYF.

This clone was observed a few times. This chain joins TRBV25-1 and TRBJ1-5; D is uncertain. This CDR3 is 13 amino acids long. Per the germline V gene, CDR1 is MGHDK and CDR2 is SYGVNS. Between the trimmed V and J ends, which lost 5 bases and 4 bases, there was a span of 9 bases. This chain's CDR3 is CASSPRENQPQHF. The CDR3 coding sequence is TGTGCCAGCAGTCCTAGAGAAAATCAGCCCCAGCATTTT.

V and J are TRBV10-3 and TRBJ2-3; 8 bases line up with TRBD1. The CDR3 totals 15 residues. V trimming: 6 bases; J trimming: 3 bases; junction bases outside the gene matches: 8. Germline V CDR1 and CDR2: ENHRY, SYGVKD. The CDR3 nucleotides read TGTGCCATCAGCAACGGACAGGGAGGAACAGATACGCAGTATTTT. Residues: CAISNGQGGTDTQYF.

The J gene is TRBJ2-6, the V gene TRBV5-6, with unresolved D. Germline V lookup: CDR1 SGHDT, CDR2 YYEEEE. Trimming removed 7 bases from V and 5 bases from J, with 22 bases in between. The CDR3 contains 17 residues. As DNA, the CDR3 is TGTGCCAGCGTCTGGGGAATAGCACAAAGTCGGGCCAACGTCCTGACTTTC. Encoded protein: CASVWGIAQSRANVLTF. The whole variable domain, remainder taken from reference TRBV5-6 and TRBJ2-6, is DAGVTQSPTHLIKTRGQQVTLRCSPKSGHDTVSWYQQALGQGPQFIFQYYEEEERQRGNFPDRFSGHQFPNYSSELNVNALLLGDSALYLCASVWGIAQSRANVLTFGAGSRLTVL.